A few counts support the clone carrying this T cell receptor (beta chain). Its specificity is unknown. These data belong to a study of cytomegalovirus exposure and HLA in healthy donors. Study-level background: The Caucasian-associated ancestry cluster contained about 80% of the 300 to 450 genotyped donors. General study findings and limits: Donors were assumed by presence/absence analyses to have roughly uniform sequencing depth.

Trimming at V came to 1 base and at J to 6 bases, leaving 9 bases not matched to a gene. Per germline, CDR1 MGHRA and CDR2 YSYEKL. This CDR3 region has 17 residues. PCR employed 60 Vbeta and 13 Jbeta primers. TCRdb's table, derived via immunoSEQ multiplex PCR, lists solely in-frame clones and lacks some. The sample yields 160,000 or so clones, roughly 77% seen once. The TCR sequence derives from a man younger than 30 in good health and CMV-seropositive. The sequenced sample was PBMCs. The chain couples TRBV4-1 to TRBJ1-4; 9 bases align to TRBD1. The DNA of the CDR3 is TGCGCCAGCAGCCAAGTCCTACCGGGACAGGGTTATGAAAAACTGTTTTTT. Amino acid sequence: CASSQVLPGQGYEKLFF.